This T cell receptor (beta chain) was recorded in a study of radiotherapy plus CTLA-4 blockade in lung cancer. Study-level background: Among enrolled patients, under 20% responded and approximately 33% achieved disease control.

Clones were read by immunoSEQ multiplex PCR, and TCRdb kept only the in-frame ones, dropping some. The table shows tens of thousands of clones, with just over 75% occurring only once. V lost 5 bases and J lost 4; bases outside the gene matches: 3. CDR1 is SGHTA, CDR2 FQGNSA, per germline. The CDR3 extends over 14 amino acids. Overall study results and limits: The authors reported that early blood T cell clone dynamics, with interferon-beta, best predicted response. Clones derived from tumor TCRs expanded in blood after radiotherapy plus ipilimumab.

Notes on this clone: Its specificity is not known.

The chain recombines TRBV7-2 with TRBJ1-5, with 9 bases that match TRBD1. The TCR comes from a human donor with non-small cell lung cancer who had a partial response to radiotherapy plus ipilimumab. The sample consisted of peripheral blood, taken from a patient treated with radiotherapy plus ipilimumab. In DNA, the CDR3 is TGTGCCAGCAGCCGGGACAGGGTGAATCAGCCCCAGCATTTT. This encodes CASSRDRVNQPQHF.